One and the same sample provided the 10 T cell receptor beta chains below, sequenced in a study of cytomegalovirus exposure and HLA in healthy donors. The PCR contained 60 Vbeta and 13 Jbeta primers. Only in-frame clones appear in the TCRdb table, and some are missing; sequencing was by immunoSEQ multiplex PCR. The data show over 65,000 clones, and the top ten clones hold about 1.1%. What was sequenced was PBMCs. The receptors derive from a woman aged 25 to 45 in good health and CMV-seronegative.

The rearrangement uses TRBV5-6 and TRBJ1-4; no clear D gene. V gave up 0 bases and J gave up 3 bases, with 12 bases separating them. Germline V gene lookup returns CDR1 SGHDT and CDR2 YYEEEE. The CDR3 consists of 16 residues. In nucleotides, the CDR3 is TGTGCCAGCAGCTTGGAGGGAGGGTCATCTAATGAAAAACTGTTTTTT. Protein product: CASSLEGGSSNEKLFF.

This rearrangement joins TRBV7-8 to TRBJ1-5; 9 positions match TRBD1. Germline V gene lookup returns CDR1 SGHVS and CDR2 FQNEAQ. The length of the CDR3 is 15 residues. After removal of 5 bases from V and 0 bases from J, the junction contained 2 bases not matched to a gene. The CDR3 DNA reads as TGTGCCAGCAGCACACAGGGGGCTAGCAATCAGCCCCAGCATTTT. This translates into CASSTQGASNQPQHF.

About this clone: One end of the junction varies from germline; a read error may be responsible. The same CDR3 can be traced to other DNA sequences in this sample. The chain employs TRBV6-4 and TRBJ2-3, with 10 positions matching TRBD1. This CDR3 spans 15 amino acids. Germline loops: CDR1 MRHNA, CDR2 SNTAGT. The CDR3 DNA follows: TGTGCCAGTAGTGACGGGACAGGGGACACAGATACGCAGTATTTT. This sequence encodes CASSDGTGDTDTQYF.

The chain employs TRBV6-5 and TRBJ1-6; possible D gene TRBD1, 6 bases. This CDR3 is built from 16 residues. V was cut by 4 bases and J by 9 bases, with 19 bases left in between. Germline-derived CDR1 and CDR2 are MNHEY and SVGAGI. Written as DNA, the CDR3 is TGTGCCAGCAGTTCCTCCGGGACATCAGAAGGTTCACCCCTCCACTTT. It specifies CASSSSGTSEGSPLHF.

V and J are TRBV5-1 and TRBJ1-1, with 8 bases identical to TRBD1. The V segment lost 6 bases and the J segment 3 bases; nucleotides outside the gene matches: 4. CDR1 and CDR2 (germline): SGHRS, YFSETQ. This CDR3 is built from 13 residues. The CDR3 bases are TGCGCCAGCATGGACAGGGTCGACACTGAAGCTTTCTTT. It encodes CASMDRVDTEAFF. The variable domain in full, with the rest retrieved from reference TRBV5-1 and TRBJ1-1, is KAGVTQTPRYLIKTRGQQVTLSCSPISGHRSVSWYQQTPGQGLQFLFEYFSETQRNKGNFPGRFSGRQFSNSRSEMNVSTLELGDSALYLCASMDRVDTEAFFGQGTRLTVV.

The CDR3 loop is CASSRIGQGGTEAFF. The DNA of the CDR3 is TGTGCCAGCAGCCGGATCGGACAGGGAGGTACTGAAGCTTTCTTT. The V call is TRBV7-2, the J call TRBJ1-1, with 8 bases that match TRBD1. Unmatched junction bases numbered 10, after V lost 5 bases and J lost 5 bases. The CDR3 length is 15 residues. Germline CDR1 SGHTA, CDR2 FQGNSA.

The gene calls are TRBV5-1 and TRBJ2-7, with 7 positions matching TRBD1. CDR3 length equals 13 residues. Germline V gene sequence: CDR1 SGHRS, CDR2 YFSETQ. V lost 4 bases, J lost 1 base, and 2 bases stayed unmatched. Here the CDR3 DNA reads TGCGCCAGCAGCACGGGACAGTCCTACGAGCAGTACTTC. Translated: CASSTGQSYEQYF.

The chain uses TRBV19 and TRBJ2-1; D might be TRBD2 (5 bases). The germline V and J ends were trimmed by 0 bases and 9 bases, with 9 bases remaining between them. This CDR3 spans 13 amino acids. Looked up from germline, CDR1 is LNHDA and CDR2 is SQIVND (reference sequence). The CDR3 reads CASSIERVGEQFF. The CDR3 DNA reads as TGTGCCAGTAGTATAGAGCGGGTGGGTGAGCAGTTCTTC.

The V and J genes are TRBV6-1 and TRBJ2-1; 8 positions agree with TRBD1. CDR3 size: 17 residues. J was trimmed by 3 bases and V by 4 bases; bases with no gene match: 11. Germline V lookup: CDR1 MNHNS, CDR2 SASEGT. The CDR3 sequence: CASSGDRQGSNYNEQFF. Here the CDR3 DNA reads TGTGCCAGCAGTGGGGACAGACAGGGGTCGAACTACAATGAGCAGTTCTTC.

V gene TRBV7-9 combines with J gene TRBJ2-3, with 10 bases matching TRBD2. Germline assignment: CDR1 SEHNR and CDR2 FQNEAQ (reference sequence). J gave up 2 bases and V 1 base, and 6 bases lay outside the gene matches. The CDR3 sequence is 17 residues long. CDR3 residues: CASSLGPSGRSTDTQYF. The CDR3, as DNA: TGTGCCAGCAGCTTAGGCCCTAGCGGGAGATCCACAGATACGCAGTATTTT. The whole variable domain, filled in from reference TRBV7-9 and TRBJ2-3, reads DTGVSQNPRHKITKRGQNVTFRCDPISEHNRLYWYRQTLGQGPEFLTYFQNEAQLEKSRLLSDRFSAERPKGSFSTLEIQRTEQGDSAMYLCASSLGPSGRSTDTQYFGPGTRLTVL.